A selection of T cell receptor beta chains follows, all from one sample in a study of shared clonotypes between healthy human individuals. The assay was immunoSEQ multiplex PCR, and TCRdb's table has in-frame clones only and misses some. In the table there are approximately 720,000 clones, roughly 94% of which are singletons. Sequenced material: naive CD8+ T cells sorted from blood. These receptors were taken from a man younger than 45 in good health. Each CDR3 is given with its conserved first and last residue. A D gene is named only where the DNA matches it firmly. Expanded clones are given a class, and other clones once, few, many or no size at all.

>TRBD2|TRBV7-2|NA|TRBJ2-1
TGTGCCAGCAGCTTAGGACTAGCGGGGTCCAATGAGCAGTTCTTC
CASSLGLAGSNEQFF
>NA|TRBV6-5|NA|TRBJ1-3
TGTGCCAGCAGTTACCAGGGGACTGGAAACACCATATATTTT
CASSYQGTGNTIYF
>NA|TRBV28|NA|TRBJ2-2
TGTGCCAGCAGTTACCCCGGGTTGGGGGGAAAAAAAAACACCGGGGAGCTGTTTTTT
CASSYPGLGGKKNTGELFF
>NA|TRBV19|NA|TRBJ1-2
TGTGCCAGTAGTACTCAAGAGCAGGAAGTCTATGGCTACACCTTC
CASSTQEQEVYGYTF
>TRBD2|TRBV10-3|NA|TRBJ2-3
TGTGCCATCAGTGACCGACTAGCGGGAGCTACAGATACGCAGTATTTT
CAISDRLAGATDTQYF
>NA|TRBV28|once|TRBJ2-1
TGTGCCAGCAGTTCAAGGTATAATGAGCAGTTCTTC
CASSSRYNEQFF
>TRBD1|TRBV7-8|NA|TRBJ2-7
TGTGCCAGCAGCCCATGGACAGGGGCGACCTACGAGCAGTACTTC
CASSPWTGATYEQYF
>NA|TRBV7-9|NA|TRBJ2-1
TGTGCCAGCAGCTTAGCGCTTGGGCTAGCCTACAATGAGCAGTTCTTC
CASSLALGLAYNEQFF
>TRBD2|TRBV27|NA|TRBJ2-3
TGTGCCAGCAGTTTAGTAGCGGGATACACAGATACGCAGTATTTT
CASSLVAGYTDTQYF
>TRBD1|TRBV5-1|NA|TRBJ1-2
TGCGCCAGCAGCGGGGGACAGGGGTGGAACTATGGCTACACCTTC
CASSGGQGWNYGYTF
>NA|TRBV7-3|NA|TRBJ2-7
TGTGCCAGCAGCTCCCGGAACGGCGCGGAGCAGTACTTC
CASSSRNGAEQYF
>TRBD1|TRBV19|NA|TRBJ2-2
TGTGCCAGCGCCGGGACAGCGAACACCGGGGAGCTGTTTTTT
CASAGTANTGELFF
>TRBD1|TRBV29-1|NA|TRBJ2-7
TGCAGCGTTGTGGGGACAGGGTGGTACGAGCAGTACTTC
CSVVGTGWYEQYF
>NA|TRBV7-2|NA|TRBJ1-1
TGTGCCAGCAGCTTTCCTGAAGCTTTCTTT
CASSFPEAFF
>TRBD1|TRBV9|NA|TRBJ2-1
TGTGCCAGCAGCGCCCGGACAGGCTCGGGGTCCTACAATGAGCAGTTCTTC
CASSARTGSGSYNEQFF
>NA|TRBV5-1|few|TRBJ2-2
TGCGCCAGCAGCTTGGAGCCGATGAACACCGGGGAGCTGTTTTTT
CASSLEPMNTGELFF
>NA|TRBV7-9|NA|TRBJ2-7
TGTGCCAGCAGCTTAAGTGACGGAAGGGCCTACGAGCAGTACTTC
CASSLSDGRAYEQYF
>NA|TRBV27|NA|TRBJ1-5
TGTGCCAGCAGTTTGGGTCTAGTTCAGCCCCAGCATTTT
CASSLGLVQPQHF
>NA|TRBV29-1|NA|TRBJ1-1
TGCAGCGTTCCACCGACGGGGAACTTTGTTATGAACACTGAAGCTTTCTTT
CSVPPTGNFVMNTEAFF
>TRBD2|TRBV27|NA|TRBJ2-1
TGTGCCAGCAGCCTAGCGGGAGTCTACAATGAGCAGTTCTTC
CASSLAGVYNEQFF
>TRBD1|TRBV9|NA|TRBJ2-3
TGTGCCAGCAGCGTAAACCCCAGGGGACAGTACACAGATACGCAGTATTTT
CASSVNPRGQYTDTQYF
>TRBD2|TRBV18|NA|TRBJ2-1
TGTGCCAGCTCCCCGACTAGCGGCTACAATGAGCAGTTCTTC
CASSPTSGYNEQFF
>NA|TRBV30|NA|TRBJ2-5
TGTGCCTGGAGGGGGCCGCAAGAGACCCAGTACTTC
CAWRGPQETQYF
>NA|TRBV6-1|NA|TRBJ2-3
TGTGCCAGCAGTGAGGGTGACAGGACCACAGATACGCAGTATTTT
CASSEGDRTTDTQYF
>TRBD2|TRBV28|NA|TRBJ2-3
TGTGCCAGCACCCGCGGGACTAGCATTTACACAGATACGCAGTATTTT
CASTRGTSIYTDTQYF
>NA|TRBV6-9|NA|TRBJ1-4
TGTGCCAGCAGTTACCGACAGATTAATGAAAAACTGTTTTTT
CASSYRQINEKLFF
>NA|TRBV4-1|NA|TRBJ1-2
TGCGCCAGCAGCCCCCACTCAGACACGGCCTTGAGGGGCTACACCTTC
CASSPHSDTALRGYTF
>TRBD2|TRBV19|NA|TRBJ2-2
TGTGCCAGTACCCTTTACGGGGGGGGCTGGACCGGGGAGCTGTTTTTT
CASTLYGGGWTGELFF
>NA|TRBV5-6|NA|TRBJ2-7
TGTGCCAGCAGCAGGCCTGACCGGGACCCATTATACGAGCAGTACTTC
CASSRPDRDPLYEQYF
>NA|TRBV7-8|NA|TRBJ2-7
TGTGCCAGCAGCTTCTACCGTACCTACGAGCAGTACTTC
CASSFYRTYEQYF
>TRBD1|TRBV28|NA|TRBJ1-4
TGTGCCAGCAGTCCACGCTTACAGGGGGAGGATGAAAAACTGTTTTTT
CASSPRLQGEDEKLFF
>TRBD1|TRBV28|NA|TRBJ2-1
TGTGCCAGCAGCCGACAGGGACAGGGAAGTAATGAGCAGTTCTTC
CASSRQGQGSNEQFF
>TRBD2|TRBV5-5|once|TRBJ2-7
TGTGCCAGCAGCTTTTCGACTAGCGGAGGTCTCTACGAGCAGTACTTC
CASSFSTSGGLYEQYF
>NA|TRBV27|NA|TRBJ2-2
TGTGCCAGCAGTTTATCGACGGCTCCCGGGGAGCTGTTTTTT
CASSLSTAPGELFF
>TRBD2|TRBV7-2|NA|TRBJ2-7
TGTGCCAGCAGCGCGGGACTAGACTACGAGCAGTACTTC
CASSAGLDYEQYF
>NA|TRBV6-5|NA|TRBJ2-7
TGTGCCAGCAGTGGAGAACAGGGAATCTCCTACGAGCAGTACTTC
CASSGEQGISYEQYF
>TRBD1|TRBV7-8|NA|TRBJ2-1
TGTGCCAGCAGCTTTCTGGAAGGACAGGGAACCTACAATGAGCAGTTCTTC
CASSFLEGQGTYNEQFF
>NA|TRBV5-4|NA|TRBJ2-7
TGTGCCAGCAGCTTCGAAAGCGCCTACGAGCAGTACTTC
CASSFESAYEQYF
>NA|TRBV6-5|once|TRBJ2-7
TGTGCCAGCAGTTATCCGGCCAGCGGAGTCTACGAGCAGTACTTC
CASSYPASGVYEQYF
>NA|TRBV19|NA|TRBJ1-2
TGTGCCAGTAGTACCCTGGCAGGGCAGGGGCATAACTATGGCTACACCTTC
CASSTLAGQGHNYGYTF
>TRBD2|TRBV28|NA|TRBJ2-1
TGTGCCAGCAGAAGCAACCCGGGACTAGCGGATAGCTCCTACAATGAGCAGTTCTTC
CASRSNPGLADSSYNEQFF
>TRBD1|TRBV27|NA|TRBJ2-7
TGTGCCAGCAGTAGCCGGGACAGGGAACGCAAGCAGTACTTC
CASSSRDRERKQYF
>NA|TRBV18|NA|TRBJ2-1
TGTGCCAGCTCACCACCGCGGAGCCGTTTGTACAATGAGCAGTTCTTC
CASSPPRSRLYNEQFF
>NA|TRBV19|NA|TRBJ2-7
TGTGCCAGTAGTCCGTGGGACGGGCAGGGTCTTTGGTCCTACGAGCAGTACTTC
CASSPWDGQGLWSYEQYF
>NA|TRBV4-1|many|TRBJ2-5
TGCGCCAGCAGCCAAGATGTGGGGCCCCCAGGGACCCAGTACTTC
CASSQDVGPPGTQYF
>NA|TRBV5-5|NA|TRBJ2-5
TGTGCCAGCAGCTTGGTCCGGGGAGAGACCCAGTACTTC
CASSLVRGETQYF
>TRBD2|TRBV11-2|NA|TRBJ2-3
TGTGCCAGCAGCTTAGAGGGGGGGAGCACAGATACGCAGTATTTT
CASSLEGGSTDTQYF
>TRBD2|TRBV7-8|NA|TRBJ2-1
TGTGCCAGCAGCTCCTACTTTCGGCGGGAGAGGACCTACAATGAGCAGTTCTTC
CASSSYFRRERTYNEQFF
>TRBD1|TRBV11-2|NA|TRBJ1-3
TGTGCCAGCAGCACACAGGGGTATGGAAACACCATATATTTT
CASSTQGYGNTIYF
>NA|TRBV4-2|NA|TRBJ2-7
TGTGCCAGCAGCCAATACCAAGACAGTGTCTACGAGCAGTACTTC
CASSQYQDSVYEQYF
>TRBD1|TRBV30|NA|TRBJ2-2
TGTGCCTGGAGTACAACAGGGGCCGGGGAGCTGTTTTTT
CAWSTTGAGELFF
>TRBD1|TRBV29-1|NA|TRBJ1-2
TGCAGCGAAGCCCCCTTTCCGGGACAGACTAACTATGGCTACACCTTC
CSEAPFPGQTNYGYTF